This passage covers 27 T cell receptor beta chains from one sample sequenced in a study of shared clonotypes between healthy human individuals. Data came from immunoSEQ multiplex PCR; TCRdb stores just in-frame clones and leaves some out. The sample has just over 2,000,000 clones, 85% to 95% seen once. Specimen: naive CD4+ T cells sorted from blood. Sample subset: CD45RA+ positively selected. These receptors were taken from a man younger than 35 in good health.

This chain joins TRBV5-1 and TRBJ1-1; no clear D gene. The CDR3 totals 14 residues. Germline loops: CDR1 SGHRS, CDR2 YFSETQ. Trimming stripped 3 bases from V and 1 base from J, with 10 bases between. Written as DNA, the CDR3 is TGCGCCAGCAGCTCGAGGAAACAGAACACTGAAGCTTTCTTT. Translation: CASSSRKQNTEAFF.

The rearrangement links TRBV11-3 to TRBJ2-1; TRBD2 matches at 9 bases. The CDR3 contains 13 residues. V shed 4 bases and J 9 bases; nucleotides not matched to a gene: 4. Germline CDR1 reads SGHNT; CDR2 reads YENEEA. CDR3 in DNA: TGTGCCAGCAGCTCCGTAGCGGGAGCTGAGCAGTTCTTC. Translation gives CASSSVAGAEQFF.

CDR3 protein: CASSLDPVGTGSRSGYTF. CDR3 nucleotide sequence: TGTGCCAGCAGCTTGGACCCTGTTGGGACAGGGAGCCGGTCTGGCTACACCTTC. The genes are TRBV5-6 and TRBJ1-2, with TRBD1 matching 9 bases. Germline CDR1 is SGHDT and CDR2 is YYEEEE. This CDR3 is built from 18 residues. The J segment lost 7 bases and the V segment lost 0 bases, leaving 16 bases of the junction unmatched.

J is TRBJ2-3 and V is TRBV7-9, with D perhaps matching TRBD1 (7 bases). Germline values: CDR1 SEHNR, CDR2 FQNEAQ (reference sequence). V was trimmed by 5 bases and J by 6 bases, leaving 15 bases between them. CDR3 length: 14 amino acids. CDR3 nucleotide sequence: TGTGCCAGCAGCCAGACCCCAGGGGGGGATACGCAGTATTTT. Its protein product is CASSQTPGGDTQYF.

The V and J genes are TRBV9 and TRBJ2-6; D is uncertain. Trimming removed 0 bases at V and 2 bases at J, with 9 bases between. The germline V gene encodes CDR1 SGDLS and CDR2 YYNGEE. The CDR3 contains 16 residues. This CDR3 reads CASSVDRGAGANVLTF. In DNA form, the CDR3 reads TGTGCCAGCAGCGTAGATCGAGGAGCTGGGGCCAACGTCCTGACTTTC.

The chain has TRBV19 and TRBJ1-5; possible D gene TRBD1, 5 bases. Trimming cost V 6 bases and J 4 bases, with 16 bases left between them. CDR1 is LNHDA and CDR2 is SQIVND in the germline V gene (reference sequence). The CDR3 loop spans 15 amino acids. In DNA form, the CDR3 reads TGTGCCAGTAGGGGTTCCGGGACTGTTAATCAGCCCCAGCATTTT. This translates into CASRGSGTVNQPQHF. Combining the CDR3 with reference TRBV19 and TRBJ1-5 gives the whole variable domain DGGITQSPKYLFRKEGQNVTLSCEQNLNHDAMYWYRQDPGQGLRLIYYSQIVNDFQKGDIAEGYSVSREKKESFPLTVTSAQKNPTAFYLCASRGSGTVNQPQHFGDGTRLSIL.

The gene calls are TRBV18 and TRBJ2-3; D may correspond to TRBD1 or TRBD2 (5 bases each). Germline CDR1 KGHSH, CDR2 LQKENI. The CDR3 loop spans 15 amino acids. The V and J ends lost 5 bases and 5 bases respectively, with 17 bases between them. The CDR3 DNA reads as TGTGCCAGCTCAGCCACGGGACCACCCCAAGATACGCAGTATTTT. Its protein is CASSATGPPQDTQYF.

This clone was seen a few times. The chain uses TRBV5-4 and TRBJ1-6; D is uncertain. V dropped 5 bases and J dropped 7 bases, with 16 bases sitting between them. CDR3 size: 15 residues. In germline, CDR1 is SGHNT, CDR2 YYREEE (reference sequence). The CDR3 coding sequence is TGTGCCAGCAGGCGCGACATATTAACAAATTCACCCCTCCACTTT. Translated: CASRRDILTNSPLHF.

This rearrangement joins TRBV4-3 to TRBJ2-7; D unclear. V was pared by 0 bases and J by 7 bases, with 10 bases between. Germline V gives CDR1 LGHNA, CDR2 YSLEER. CDR3 length equals 13 residues. In DNA form, the CDR3 reads TGCGCCAGCAGCCAAGACGGTCTCGGGGAGCAGTACTTC. Translated, it gives CASSQDGLGEQYF.

This chain's CDR3 is CASSPTGRETQYF. The CDR3 DNA sequence: TGTGCCAGCAGCCCGACGGGTCGGGAGACCCAGTACTTC. The chain employs TRBV28 and TRBJ2-5; D gene ambiguous. CDR1 MDHEN and CDR2 SYDVKM come from the germline V gene. The CDR3 totals 13 residues. Trimming stripped 6 bases from V and 5 bases from J, with 13 bases between.

The rearrangement uses TRBV5-4 and TRBJ1-2; D remains ambiguous. The V end lost 6 bases, the J end lost 0 bases, and 15 bases lay between the germline ends. The CDR3 contains 15 residues. CDR1 and CDR2 (germline): SGHNT, YYREEE (reference sequence). CDR3 bases: TGTGCCAGCACCCCCGCCACCTCAGCTAACTATGGCTACACCTTC. Amino acids: CASTPATSANYGYTF.

The CDR3 loop reads CASSERPGQETQYF. The DNA of the CDR3 is TGTGCCAGCAGTGAACGGCCAGGTCAAGAGACCCAGTACTTC. The chain combines TRBV6-1 with TRBJ2-5; D ambiguous. Germline V CDR1 and CDR2: MNHNS, SASEGT. The CDR3 is made up of 14 amino acids. V lost 2 bases, J lost 2 bases, and 9 bases lay in between.

V is TRBV30 and J is TRBJ2-4; D not resolved. Per germline, CDR1 GTSNPN and CDR2 SVGIG (reference sequence). The CDR3 is 15 residues long. V was clipped by 4 bases and J by 1 base, with 14 bases between them. CDR3 residues: CAWTRVPEAKNIQYF. Here the CDR3 DNA reads TGTGCCTGGACACGAGTCCCGGAGGCCAAAAACATTCAGTACTTC.

This clone has more than one count but fewer than ten. The chain employs TRBV28 and TRBJ2-3, with 9 bases that match TRBD2. V shed 2 bases and J 3 bases; nucleotides not matched to a gene: 6. Germline V gene data show CDR1 as MDHEN and CDR2 as SYDVKM. CDR3 length equals 16 residues. The DNA of the CDR3 is TGTGCCAGCAGTTTAGGTAGCGGGGGTCGGACAGATACGCAGTATTTT. It is translated as CASSLGSGGRTDTQYF.

This chain uses TRBV11-3 with TRBJ1-6, with D perhaps matching TRBD1 (6 bases). CDR3 size: 18 residues. V was cut by 5 bases and J by 7 bases, with 24 bases left in between. Germline V lookup: CDR1 SGHNT, CDR2 YENEEA. The CDR3 is CASSTDRFKVFLNSPLHF. The CDR3, as DNA: TGTGCCAGCAGCACCGACAGGTTTAAAGTTTTCTTAAATTCACCCCTCCACTTT.

The chain combines TRBV2 with TRBJ1-6, with 7 bases matching TRBD1. The ends lost 6 bases at V and 8 bases at J; junction bases unmatched: 10. Germline loops: CDR1 SNHLY, CDR2 FYNNEI. This CDR3 contains 15 residues. CDR3 DNA sequence: TGTGCCAGCAGAAGACAGGGCCACGATGATTCACCCCTCCACTTT. Protein product: CASRRQGHDDSPLHF.

The V gene is TRBV6-1, the J gene TRBJ1-6; D may be TRBD1 (5 bases). CDR3 size: 16 residues. Germline V CDR1 and CDR2: MNHNS, SASEGT. The V end lost 1 base, the J end lost 4 bases, and 11 bases lay between the germline ends. CDR3 nucleotide sequence: TGTGCCAGCAGTGAAGACGGGGCTCAGTATAATTCACCCCTCCACTTT. As protein: CASSEDGAQYNSPLHF.

Regarding this clone: Additional DNA sequences in this sample encode the identical CDR3. The V and J genes are TRBV20-1 and TRBJ1-1; D ambiguous. Trimming cost V 5 bases and J 4 bases, with 8 bases left between them. The CDR3 is made up of 11 amino acids. Germline-derived CDR1 and CDR2 are DFQATT and SNEGSKA (reference sequence). The CDR3 nucleotides are TGCAGTGCTCCCGGAGTCACTGAAGCTTTCTTT. Its translation is CSAPGVTEAFF.

CDR3 sequence reads: CASSPSGVGPYEQYF. In DNA, the CDR3 is TGTGCCAGCAGTCCCTCGGGAGTAGGTCCGTACGAGCAGTACTTC. The V call is TRBV27, the J call TRBJ2-7; perhaps TRBD2 as D (6 bases). With 5 bases removed from V and 4 bases from J, the gap between germline ends came to 18 bases. Germline assignment: CDR1 MNHEY and CDR2 SMNVEV (reference sequence). CDR3 length: 15 amino acids.

The chain employs TRBV30 and TRBJ2-7, with a possible D match to TRBD1 (5 bases). V lost 2 bases, J lost 4 bases, and 12 bases lay in between. Germline CDR1 GTSNPN, CDR2 SVGIG (reference sequence). The CDR3 contains 13 residues. The CDR3 bases are TGTGCCTGGAGTTATGGGGCGCGGTACGAGCAGTACTTC. It specifies CAWSYGARYEQYF.

The chain uses TRBV5-3 and TRBJ2-7, with 8 positions matching TRBD2. TRBV5-3 is flagged as an ORF with uncertain function. The CDR3 runs 13 residues. The ends lost 4 bases at V and 5 bases at J; junction bases unmatched: 5. In DNA, the CDR3 is TGTGCCAGAAGCGCCCGACTAGCGAACGAGCAGTACTTC. This codes for CARSARLANEQYF.

V and J are TRBV5-6 and TRBJ1-3, with D possibly TRBD1 on 5 matching bases. Germline V gene lookup returns CDR1 SGHDT and CDR2 YYEEEE. The CDR3 extends over 14 amino acids. Trimming took 5 bases from V and 4 from J, leaving 13 bases between them. CDR3 in amino acids: CASRVQELGNTIYF. As DNA, the CDR3 is TGTGCCAGCAGGGTACAGGAGCTCGGAAACACCATATATTTT.

This sequence joins TRBV11-2 and TRBJ1-1, with TRBD1 matching 7 bases. The CDR3 runs to 15 residues. Unmatched junction bases numbered 8, after V lost 5 bases and J lost 2 bases. CDR1 is SGHAT, CDR2 FQNNGV, per germline. CDR3 DNA sequence: TGTGCCAGCAGCGCTAAAGGGGACAGAAACACTGAAGCTTTCTTT. This encodes CASSAKGDRNTEAFF.

The rearrangement links TRBV29-1 to TRBJ2-3; D might be TRBD1 or TRBD2, each matching 5 bases. This CDR3 comprises 13 residues. The V gene lost 4 bases and the J gene lost 2 bases, with 10 bases spanning the gap. Germline loops: CDR1 SQVTM, CDR2 ANQGSEA. CDR3 coding DNA: TGCAGCGTTGCGGGGACCATCACAGATACGCAGTATTTT. Its translation: CSVAGTITDTQYF.

The chain recombines TRBV10-2 with TRBJ2-4; D is unresolved. Germline lookup yields CDR1 WSHSY and CDR2 SAAADI. This CDR3 contains 14 residues. V was clipped by 8 bases and J by 0 bases, with 11 bases between them. CDR3: CASPPEVAKNIQYF. The CDR3 DNA sequence: TGCGCCAGCCCGCCAGAGGTAGCCAAAAACATTCAGTACTTC.

The V gene is TRBV5-1, the J gene TRBJ1-5; no firm D call. The CDR3 extends over 13 amino acids. V lost 0 bases, J lost 6 bases, and 7 bases lay in between. From germline, CDR1 is SGHRS and CDR2 YFSETQ. The CDR3 reads CASSLDLSQPQHF. As DNA, the CDR3 is TGCGCCAGCAGCTTGGATTTAAGTCAGCCCCAGCATTTT.

The CDR3, as DNA: TGTGCCAGCAGCTCCCGTGGACAGGGAGAGAGGTTCTTC. This sequence encodes CASSSRGQGERFF. The V call is TRBV7-2, the J call TRBJ2-1, with TRBD1 matching over 8 bases. CDR3 size: 13 residues. J was trimmed by 15 bases and V by 4 bases; bases with no gene match: 11. The V gene's germline CDR1 is SGHTA and CDR2 FQGNSA.